One and the same sample provided the 32 T cell receptor beta chains below, sequenced in a study of neurological immune-mediated disorders. TCRdb analysed the 5' RACE reads with MiXCR anew, one entry per CDR3 protein. The sample shows 55,000 to 60,000 distinct CDR3 sequences, roughly 3.5% of them seen only once. Sequencing used PBMCs. Receptor source: a woman in her twenties or thirties with multiple sclerosis.

This clonotype was observed at least ten times. The gene calls are TRBV5-1 and TRBJ2-3; possibly TRBD1 or TRBD2 for D (5 bases each). The CDR3 runs to 15 residues. CDR1 SGHRS and CDR2 YFSETQ come from the germline V gene. V shed 4 bases and J shed 4 bases, with 16 bases lying between them. This CDR3 reads CASSRGLGEADTQYF. The CDR3 DNA sequence: TGCGCCAGCAGCCGGGGCTTGGGTGAGGCAGATACGCAGTATTTT.

This clonotype was detected ten times or more. The chain joins TRBV6-4 to TRBJ2-2; TRBD2 matches at 10 bases. The germline V gene encodes CDR1 MRHNA and CDR2 SNTAGT. V lost 7 bases to trimming and J lost 4 bases; unmatched junction nucleotides: 9. This CDR3 is 16 amino acids long. The CDR3 coding sequence is TGTGCCAGCATCGCCAGAGGACTAGCGGTCACCGGGGAGCTGTTTTTT. Amino acids: CASIARGLAVTGELFF.

There are a few counts of this clonotype. The chain carries TRBV18 and TRBJ1-4; D uncertain. This CDR3 comprises 14 residues. Germline CDR1 reads KGHSH; CDR2 reads LQKENI. V was pared by 2 bases and J by 8 bases, with 12 bases between. This CDR3 is CASSPTRGGEKLFF. CDR3 DNA: TGTGCCAGCTCACCAACCCGTGGCGGCGAAAAACTGTTTTTT.

The rearrangement uses TRBV6-6 and TRBJ1-5, with 8 bases matching TRBD1. CDR1 and CDR2 (germline): MNHNY, SVGAGI (reference sequence). V lost 2 bases, J lost 2 bases, and 20 bases stayed unmatched. The CDR3 is 21 amino acids. CDR3 region: CASSYRVSGTGRSVGNQPQHF. CDR3 coding DNA: TGTGCCAGCAGTTACCGTGTTTCGGGGACAGGCCGATCGGTTGGCAATCAGCCCCAGCATTTT.

This clonotype was seen repeatedly, ten times or more. The chain links TRBV3-1 to TRBJ1-5, with D unclear. V was trimmed by 5 bases and J by 0 bases, leaving 8 bases between them. Germline V CDR1 and CDR2: LGHDT, YNNKEL (reference sequence). The CDR3 spans 14 residues. The CDR3 spells CASSSGNSNQPQHF. The CDR3 DNA sequence: TGTGCCAGCAGCTCGGGAAATAGCAATCAGCCCCAGCATTTT.

This rearrangement joins TRBV7-9 to TRBJ1-1; perhaps TRBD1 as D (6 bases). The germline V gene encodes CDR1 SEHNR and CDR2 FQNEAQ (reference sequence). The CDR3 consists of 15 residues. V gave up 5 bases and J gave up 3 bases, with 16 bases separating them. The CDR3, as DNA: TGTGCCAGCAGCCAAAGGTCGGCAGGGGACACTGAAGCTTTCTTT. Translated, it gives CASSQRSAGDTEAFF.

This clonotype showed up just a few times. The chain links TRBV7-9 to TRBJ2-7, with 12 bases matching TRBD2. After removal of 5 bases from V and 7 bases from J, the junction contained 12 bases not matched to a gene. This CDR3 has 16 amino acids. Germline V gene data show CDR1 as SEHNR and CDR2 as FQNEAQ (reference sequence). CDR3: CASSLQPGLAGREQYF. CDR3 DNA: TGTGCCAGCAGCCTTCAGCCGGGACTAGCGGGCCGGGAGCAGTACTTC.

This clonotype was recorded many times. CDR3 region: CASSDRETDTQYF. As DNA, the CDR3 is TGTGCCAGCAGTGATCGGGAGACAGATACGCAGTATTTT. This chain uses TRBV2 with TRBJ2-3, with D perhaps TRBD2 (6 bases). V was clipped by 3 bases and J by 3 bases, with 7 bases between them. Germline CDR1 reads SNHLY; CDR2 reads FYNNEI. The CDR3 totals 13 residues.

This clonotype has at least ten counts. Its ends do not fully match the called genes, so a read error is possible. V and J are TRBV6-6 and TRBJ1-6, with D perhaps matching TRBD1 (5 bases). The germline V gene encodes CDR1 MNHNY and CDR2 SVGAGI (reference sequence). The CDR3 is 12 amino acids. This chain's CDR3 is CASMGGNSPLNF. DNA of the CDR3: TGTGCCAGCATGGGGGGGAATTCACCCCTCAACTTT.

This clonotype was observed at least ten times. The V and J genes are TRBV20-1 and TRBJ2-1, with D maybe TRBD2 (5 bases). CDR3 length: 14 residues. The germline V gene has CDR1 DFQATT and CDR2 SNEGSKA (reference sequence). V lost 5 bases and J lost 1, with 12 bases in between. CDR3: CSAVGSVSYNEQFF. The CDR3 bases are TGCAGTGCTGTAGGGAGTGTATCCTACAATGAGCAGTTCTTC.

This clonotype appeared a few times. An end of the junction does not agree with germline; a read error may underlie this. The chain has TRBV7-9 and TRBJ1-6; D remains unclear. The CDR3 contains 13 residues. Germline V gives CDR1 SEHNR, CDR2 FQNEAQ (reference sequence). The DNA for the CDR3 is TGTGCCAGCAGCTTCGGGCCGAGTTCACCCCTCAACTTT. Translated, it gives CASSFGPSSPLNF. Full variable domain (outside the CDR3, taken from reference TRBV7-9 and TRBJ1-6): DTGVSQNPRHKITKRGQNVTFRCDPISEHNRLYWYRQTLGQGPEFLTYFQNEAQLEKSRLLSDRFSAERPKGSFSTLEIQRTEQGDSAMYLCASSFGPSSPLNFGNGTRLTVT.

This clonotype was seen ten or more times. The chain is built from TRBV12-3 or TRBV12-4 and TRBJ2-1, with a possible D match to TRBD1 (6 bases). The CDR3 consists of 14 residues. Trimming left V 5 bases short and J 2 bases short, with 10 bases between. This CDR3 is CASSTGTAYNEQFF. CDR3 DNA sequence: TGTGCCAGCAGTACAGGGACGGCCTACAATGAGCAGTTCTTC.

The chain employs TRBV20-1 and TRBJ2-7; no firm D call. The V and J ends lost 6 bases and 3 bases respectively, with 18 bases between them. Germline assignment: CDR1 DFQATT and CDR2 SNEGSKA (reference sequence). This CDR3 has 14 residues. CDR3 DNA sequence: TGCAGTGCACAAGAGGTGGTAGGGATCTACGAGCAGTACTTC. Translated: CSAQEVVGIYEQYF.

This clonotype was counted at least ten times. The rearrangement links TRBV12-3 or TRBV12-4 to TRBJ2-1, with TRBD2 matching over 7 bases. CDR3 size: 14 residues. V was clipped by 6 bases and J by 1 base; unmatched bases: 3. Here the CDR3 reads CASRGAGSYNEQFF. The DNA for the CDR3 is TGTGCCAGCAGGGGAGCGGGGTCCTACAATGAGCAGTTCTTC.

At least ten counts were recorded for this clonotype. The chain links TRBV9 to TRBJ2-6, with D maybe TRBD2 (6 bases). The CDR3 extends over 18 amino acids. Trimming took off 1 base at V and 0 bases at J, with 14 bases between the two ends. Germline-derived CDR1 and CDR2 are SGDLS and YYNGEE. CDR3 DNA sequence: TGTGCCAGCAGCGTATATGGCGGGATGAGCTCTGGGGCCAACGTCCTGACTTTC. Its translation is CASSVYGGMSSGANVLTF.

This clonotype was found many times. The J gene is TRBJ1-3, the V gene TRBV7-9; no definite D call. The CDR3 contains 15 residues. The V and J ends lost 3 bases and 0 bases respectively, with 9 bases between them. Germline V gene sequence: CDR1 SEHNR, CDR2 FQNEAQ (reference sequence). The CDR3 DNA sequence: TGTGCCAGCAGCTTCGGACGACCCTCTGGAAACACCATATATTTT. Translation gives CASSFGRPSGNTIYF.

This clonotype came up a few times. This may arise from a read error, as a much more abundant clone is one base away. The chain joins TRBV20-1 to TRBJ2-7; D is perhaps TRBD1 (6 bases). The CDR3 sequence is 12 residues long. Trimming shortened V by 6 bases and J by 7 bases, and 16 bases separated the two germline ends. Germline V gives CDR1 DFQATT, CDR2 SNEGSKA (reference sequence). CDR3 nucleotide sequence: TGCAGTGCCCCGACAGGCCCCAAAGAGCAGTACTTC. Translating gives CSAPTGPKEQYF.

At least ten counts were recorded for this clonotype. The chain recombines TRBV7-9 with TRBJ2-5; unclear D gene. Germline assignment: CDR1 SEHNR and CDR2 FQNEAQ (reference sequence). The CDR3 has 11 amino acids. V was pared by 8 bases and J by 2 bases, with 6 bases between. CDR3 amino acids: CASWGQETQYF. CDR3 in DNA: TGTGCCAGCTGGGGTCAAGAGACCCAGTACTTC.

The table lists this clonotype with many counts. The chain combines TRBV20-1 with TRBJ1-5; no clear D. Looked up from germline, CDR1 is DFQATT and CDR2 is SNEGSKA (reference sequence). This CDR3 has 13 amino acids. V shed 2 bases and J shed 0 bases, with 5 bases lying between them. CDR3 bases: TGCAGTGCTAGAATGGATAGCAATCAGCCCCAGCATTTT. It yields the protein CSARMDSNQPQHF.

In this sample, this clonotype turned up many times. This chain's CDR3 is CSARFRGQGDNSPLHF. The CDR3 DNA reads TGCAGTGCTCGGTTCCGGGGGCAAGGGGATAATTCACCCCTCCACTTT. This chain uses TRBV20-1 with TRBJ1-6, with a weak D call TRBD1 (6 bases). CDR1 DFQATT and CDR2 SNEGSKA come from the germline V gene (reference sequence). The CDR3 spans 16 residues. V was pared by 5 bases and J by 5 bases, with 19 bases between.

This clonotype was recorded many times. The chain uses TRBV5-1 and TRBJ2-6; TRBD1 matches 9 bases. The CDR3 extends over 18 amino acids. J gave up 1 base and V 0 bases, and 5 bases lay outside the gene matches. Per the germline V gene, CDR1 is SGHRS and CDR2 is YFSETQ. The CDR3 here is CASSLAGTGYSGANVLTF. For the CDR3, the DNA is TGCGCCAGCAGCTTGGCCGGGACAGGGTATTCTGGGGCCAACGTCCTGACTTTC.

This clonotype was detected many times. The chain uses TRBV20-1 and TRBJ1-2; D is uncertain. V lost 8 bases to trimming and J lost 4 bases, with 14 bases between them. This CDR3 has 12 residues. Germline-derived CDR1 and CDR2 are DFQATT and SNEGSKA (reference sequence). CDR3 residues: CSSLWAGYGYTF. The CDR3 nucleotides are TGCAGTAGTCTATGGGCGGGCTATGGCTACACCTTC.

This clonotype was detected ten times or more. The chain recombines TRBV5-1 with TRBJ2-2, with unresolved D. This CDR3 spans 14 amino acids. Trimming removed 0 bases from V and 5 bases from J, with 8 bases in between. Germline-derived CDR1 and CDR2 are SGHRS and YFSETQ. The CDR3 DNA reads TGCGCCAGCAGCTTGGGACTGAAAACCGGGGAGCTGTTTTTT. Protein: CASSLGLKTGELFF.

The table lists this clonotype with many counts. This chain joins TRBV15 and TRBJ1-1; 10 bases are a match to TRBD1. The J segment lost 9 bases and the V segment lost 6 bases, leaving 10 bases of the junction unmatched. There are 14 residues in the CDR3. Germline-derived CDR1 and CDR2 are LNHNV and YYDKDF (reference sequence). The chain's CDR3 is CATSLDRGRNQAFF. The CDR3 DNA follows: TGTGCCACCAGTCTCGACAGGGGGCGAAATCAAGCTTTCTTT.

A few counts support this clonotype. The gene calls are TRBV20-1 and TRBJ2-7; possibly TRBD1 for D (5 bases). Trimming pared 3 bases from V and 4 bases from J, leaving 10 bases between. The germline gives CDR1 DFQATT, CDR2 SNEGSKA (reference sequence). This CDR3 has 12 residues. The CDR3 region is CSARGLMYEQYF. DNA of the CDR3: TGCAGTGCTAGGGGGCTGATGTACGAGCAGTACTTC.

In its sample, this clonotype was seen many times. J is TRBJ1-1 and V is TRBV6-5; 7 nucleotides agree with TRBD1. Germline loops: CDR1 MNHEY, CDR2 SVGAGI. With V trimmed by 4 bases and J by 0 bases, 5 bases remained unmatched. The CDR3 is 15 residues long. The CDR3 spells CASSWGDRMNTEAFF. The CDR3 bases are TGTGCCAGCAGTTGGGGGGACAGAATGAACACTGAAGCTTTCTTT.

This clonotype was counted at least ten times. The chain uses TRBV4-3 and TRBJ1-4; 7 bases align to TRBD1. V lost 1 base to trimming and J lost 3 bases; unmatched junction nucleotides: 5. There are 16 residues in the CDR3. Germline V lookup: CDR1 LGHNA, CDR2 YSLEER. CDR3 in amino acids: CASSQGQGGANEKLFF. CDR3 DNA sequence: TGCGCCAGCAGCCAAGGACAGGGTGGTGCTAATGAAAAACTGTTTTTT.

This clonotype was seen only a few times. This clone may be a read error of a much larger clone one base away. The chain uses TRBV4-2 and TRBJ1-5; D gene unclear. The V gene's germline CDR1 is LGHNA and CDR2 YNFKEQ. The CDR3 totals 14 residues. V was cut by 0 bases and J by 3 bases, with 6 bases left in between. The CDR3 region is CASSQDGDNQPQHF. Written as DNA, the CDR3 is TGTGCCAGCAGCCAAGATGGTGACAATCAGCCCCAGCATTTT.

The table lists this clonotype with many counts. V gene TRBV28 combines with J gene TRBJ2-7; D gene unclear. Germline CDR1 MDHEN, CDR2 SYDVKM. The CDR3 spans 13 residues. Trimming removed 5 bases at V and 2 bases at J, with 10 bases between. The DNA for the CDR3 is TGTGCCAGCAGTGTGTCAAAGACCTACGAGCAGTACTTC. This encodes CASSVSKTYEQYF.

This clonotype was detected many times. The V call is TRBV20-1, the J call TRBJ2-1, with D possibly being TRBD1 (6 bases). Trimming pared 7 bases from V and 7 bases from J, leaving 11 bases between. The germline V gene encodes CDR1 DFQATT and CDR2 SNEGSKA (reference sequence). This CDR3 spans 11 amino acids. The CDR3: CSGPGVNEQFF. Here the CDR3 DNA reads TGCAGTGGTCCAGGGGTAAATGAGCAGTTCTTC.

This clonotype was seen many times. Its ends do not fully match the called genes, so a read error is possible. V gene TRBV6-2 or TRBV6-3 combines with J gene TRBJ1-2; D perhaps matches TRBD1 (5 bases). Germline V gene data show CDR1 as MNHEY and CDR2 as SVGEGT. CDR3 length equals 11 residues. CDR3 bases: TGTGCCAGCAGTTCGGCGGGGGACGTCTCATTC. This sequence encodes CASSSAGDVSF.

This clonotype was seen a handful of times. This clone may be a read error of a much larger clone one base away. This chain joins TRBV12-3 or TRBV12-4 and TRBJ2-5; TRBD2 is a possible D gene (5 bases). CDR3 length: 15 residues. V lost 2 bases to trimming and J lost 4 bases, with 14 bases between them. This CDR3 is CASSLNSGKGETQYF. As DNA, the CDR3 is TGTGCCAGCAGTTTAAACTCGGGAAAGGGAGAGACCCAGTACTTC.